The rows below give T cell receptor beta chains drawn from one sample of a study of Ad26.COV2.S vaccination and SARS-CoV-2 variants. Produced via immunoSEQ multiplex PCR; TCRdb's table is partial and in-frame only. Of about 330,000 clones in the sample, around 90% were seen once. The sequenced sample was peripheral blood, obtained in a trial of Ad26.COV2.S vaccine versus placebo. The receptors come from a person between 18 and 59 years old who received the Ad26.COV2.S COVID-19 vaccine or a placebo. Each CDR3 is given without its conserved first and last residue. Each record gives: V gene, D gene, CDR3 protein. D genes are given only for firm matches.

v_call: TRBV7-2; d_call: NA; cdr3_aa: ASTEGVDSGNTIY
v_call: TRBV6-5; d_call: NA; cdr3_aa: ASSSTQGYNSPLH
v_call: TRBV5-8; d_call: NA; cdr3_aa: ASSYVGGDTEAF
v_call: TRBV3-1/TRBV3-2; d_call: NA; cdr3_aa: ASSQDRTSKTQY
v_call: TRBV24-1; d_call: NA; cdr3_aa: ATSDGSYPAF
v_call: TRBV5-1; d_call: TRBD1; cdr3_aa: ASSVDRGQTDTQY
v_call: TRBV19; d_call: NA; cdr3_aa: ASSIDLVWGEESEKLF
v_call: TRBV5-8; d_call: NA; cdr3_aa: ASSLGGLPTIY
v_call: TRBV6-2/TRBV6-3; d_call: NA; cdr3_aa: ASSYIRVSDSDGELF
v_call: TRBV12-5; d_call: NA; cdr3_aa: ASSTTGYSGANVLT
v_call: TRBV18; d_call: TRBD1; cdr3_aa: ASSVDRGLYYGYT
v_call: TRBV6-5; d_call: NA; cdr3_aa: ASSYRDGATNEKLF
v_call: TRBV13; d_call: NA; cdr3_aa: ASRLSGVGISDTQY
v_call: TRBV3-1/TRBV3-2; d_call: TRBD1; cdr3_aa: ASSPNDRGYEQY
v_call: TRBV9; d_call: NA; cdr3_aa: ASSNSPHTEAF
v_call: TRBV5-3; d_call: NA; cdr3_aa: ARSLVKRQPQH
v_call: TRBV9; d_call: TRBD1; cdr3_aa: ASSVRTGGTDTQY
v_call: TRBV29-1; d_call: NA; cdr3_aa: SVDLQGLETQY
v_call: TRBV19; d_call: NA; cdr3_aa: ASSILGSGAEAF
v_call: TRBV15; d_call: NA; cdr3_aa: ATSRPDFNEQF
v_call: TRBV4-1; d_call: NA; cdr3_aa: ASSQVQQSIQPQH
v_call: TRBV6-6; d_call: TRBD1; cdr3_aa: ASRYPGTGLYNEQF
v_call: TRBV27; d_call: NA; cdr3_aa: ASSLSPSGQPQH
v_call: TRBV4-3; d_call: NA; cdr3_aa: ASSSDPGIYYGYT
v_call: TRBV25-1; d_call: NA; cdr3_aa: ASSESPLRQY